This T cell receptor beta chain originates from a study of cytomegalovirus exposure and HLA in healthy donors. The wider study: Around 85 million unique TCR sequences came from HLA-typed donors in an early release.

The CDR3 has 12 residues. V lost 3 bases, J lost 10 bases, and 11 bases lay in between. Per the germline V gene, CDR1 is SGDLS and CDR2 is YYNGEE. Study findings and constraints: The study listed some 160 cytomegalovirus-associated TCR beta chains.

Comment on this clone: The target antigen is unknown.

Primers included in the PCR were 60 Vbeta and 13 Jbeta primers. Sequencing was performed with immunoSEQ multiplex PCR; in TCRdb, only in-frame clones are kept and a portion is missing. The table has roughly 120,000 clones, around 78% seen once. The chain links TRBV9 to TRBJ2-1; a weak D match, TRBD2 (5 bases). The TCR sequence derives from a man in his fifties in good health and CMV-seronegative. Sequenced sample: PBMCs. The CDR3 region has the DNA TGTGCCAGCAGCGGGTCCGGACTCGAGCAGTTCTTC. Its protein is CASSGSGLEQFF.